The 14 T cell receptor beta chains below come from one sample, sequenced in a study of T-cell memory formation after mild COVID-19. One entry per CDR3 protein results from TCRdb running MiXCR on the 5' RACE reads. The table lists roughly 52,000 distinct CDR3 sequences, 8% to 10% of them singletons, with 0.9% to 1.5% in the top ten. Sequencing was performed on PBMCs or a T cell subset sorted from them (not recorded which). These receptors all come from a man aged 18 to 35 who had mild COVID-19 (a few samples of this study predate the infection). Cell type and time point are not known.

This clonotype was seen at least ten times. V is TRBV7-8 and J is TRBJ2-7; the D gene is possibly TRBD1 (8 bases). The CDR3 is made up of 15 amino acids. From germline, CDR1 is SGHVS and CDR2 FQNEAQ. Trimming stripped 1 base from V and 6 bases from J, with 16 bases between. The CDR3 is CASSLGRGRGSEQYV. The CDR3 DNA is TGTGCCAGCAGCTTAGGCAGGGGGCGCGGGAGCGAGCAGTACGTC.

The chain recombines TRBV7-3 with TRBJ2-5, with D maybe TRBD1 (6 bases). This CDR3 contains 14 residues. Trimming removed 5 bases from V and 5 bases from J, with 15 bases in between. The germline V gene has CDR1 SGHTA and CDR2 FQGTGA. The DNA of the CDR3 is TGTGCCAGCAGCCGCCAATCAACAGGGGAGACCCAGTACTTC. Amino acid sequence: CASSRQSTGETQYF. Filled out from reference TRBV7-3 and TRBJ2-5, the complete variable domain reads GAGVSQTPSNKVTEKGKYVELRCDPISGHTALYWYRQSLGQGPEFLIYFQGTGAADDSGLPNDRFFAVRPEGSVSTLKIQRTERGDSAVYLCASSRQSTGETQYFGPGTRLLVL.

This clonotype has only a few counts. The CDR3 DNA reads TGTGCCAGCAGCGTTGTAGGGGGAGTTGATGGCGGGGAGCTGTTTTTT. Protein product: CASSVVGGVDGGELFF. The rearrangement joins TRBV9 to TRBJ2-2; perhaps TRBD1 as D (6 bases). Trimming pared 2 bases from V and 7 bases from J, leaving 18 bases between. Germline lookup yields CDR1 SGDLS and CDR2 YYNGEE. The CDR3 is made up of 16 amino acids. The full variable domain, rest sourced from reference TRBV9 and TRBJ2-2, is DSGVTQTPKHLITATGQRVTLRCSPRSGDLSVYWYQQSLDQGLQFLIQYYNGEERAKGNILERFSAQQFPDLHSELNLSSLELGDSALYFCASSVVGGVDGGELFFGEGSRLTVL.

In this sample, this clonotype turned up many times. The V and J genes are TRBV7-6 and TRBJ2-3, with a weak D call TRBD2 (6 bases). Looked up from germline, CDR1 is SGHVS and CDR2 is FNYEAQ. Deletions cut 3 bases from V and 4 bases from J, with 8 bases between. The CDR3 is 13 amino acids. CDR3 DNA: TGTGCCAGCAGCTTCGGGGGATCAGATACGCAGTATTTT. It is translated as CASSFGGSDTQYF.

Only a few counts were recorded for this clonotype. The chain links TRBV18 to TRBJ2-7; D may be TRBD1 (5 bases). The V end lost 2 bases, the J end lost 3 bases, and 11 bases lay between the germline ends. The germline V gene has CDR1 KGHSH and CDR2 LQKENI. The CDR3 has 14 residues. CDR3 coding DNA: TGTGCCAGCTCACCAGGGGCAATCCGCTACGAGCAGTACGTC. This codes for CASSPGAIRYEQYV.

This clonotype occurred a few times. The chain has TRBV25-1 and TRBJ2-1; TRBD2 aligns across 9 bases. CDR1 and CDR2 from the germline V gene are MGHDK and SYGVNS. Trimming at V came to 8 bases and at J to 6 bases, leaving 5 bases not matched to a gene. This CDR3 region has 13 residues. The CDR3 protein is CASARTSVNEQFF. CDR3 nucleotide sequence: TGTGCCAGCGCAAGGACTAGCGTCAATGAGCAGTTCTTC.

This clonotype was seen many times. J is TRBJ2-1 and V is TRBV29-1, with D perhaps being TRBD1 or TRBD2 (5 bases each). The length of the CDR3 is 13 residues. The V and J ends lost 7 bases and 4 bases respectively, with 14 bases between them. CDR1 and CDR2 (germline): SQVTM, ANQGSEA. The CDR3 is CSAVGTGYNEQFF. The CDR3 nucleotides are TGCAGCGCGGTGGGGACGGGGTACAATGAGCAGTTCTTC.

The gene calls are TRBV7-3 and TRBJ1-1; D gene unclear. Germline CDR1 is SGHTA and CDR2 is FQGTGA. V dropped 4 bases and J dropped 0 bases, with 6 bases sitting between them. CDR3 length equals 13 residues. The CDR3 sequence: CASSSMVNTEAFF. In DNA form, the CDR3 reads TGTGCCAGCAGCTCAATGGTGAACACTGAAGCTTTCTTT.

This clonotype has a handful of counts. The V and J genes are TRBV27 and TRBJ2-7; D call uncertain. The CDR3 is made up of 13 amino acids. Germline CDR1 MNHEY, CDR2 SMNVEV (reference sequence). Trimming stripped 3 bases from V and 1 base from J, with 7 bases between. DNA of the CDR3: TGTGCCAGCAGTTTCGGCGGATCCTACGAGCAGTACTTC. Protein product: CASSFGGSYEQYF.

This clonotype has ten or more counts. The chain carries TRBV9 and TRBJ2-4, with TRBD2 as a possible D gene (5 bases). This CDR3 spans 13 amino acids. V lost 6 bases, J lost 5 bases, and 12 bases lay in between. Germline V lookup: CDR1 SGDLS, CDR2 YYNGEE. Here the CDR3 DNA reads TGTGCCAGCAACTCCCTGGGAGAAAACATTCAGTACTTC. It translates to CASNSLGENIQYF.

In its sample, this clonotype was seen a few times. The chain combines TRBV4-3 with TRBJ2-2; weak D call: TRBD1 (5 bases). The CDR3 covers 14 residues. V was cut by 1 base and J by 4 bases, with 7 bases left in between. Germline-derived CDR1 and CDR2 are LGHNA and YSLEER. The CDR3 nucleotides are TGCGCCAGCAGCCAAGGACAGTCCACCGGGGAGCTGTTTTTT. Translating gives CASSQGQSTGELFF.

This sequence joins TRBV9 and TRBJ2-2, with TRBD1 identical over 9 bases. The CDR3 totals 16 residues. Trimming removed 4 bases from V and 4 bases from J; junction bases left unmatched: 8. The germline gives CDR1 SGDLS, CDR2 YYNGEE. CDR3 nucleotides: TGTGCCAGCAGCCCGAGGGGACAGGGAGGCACCGGGGAGCTGTTTTTT. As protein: CASSPRGQGGTGELFF.

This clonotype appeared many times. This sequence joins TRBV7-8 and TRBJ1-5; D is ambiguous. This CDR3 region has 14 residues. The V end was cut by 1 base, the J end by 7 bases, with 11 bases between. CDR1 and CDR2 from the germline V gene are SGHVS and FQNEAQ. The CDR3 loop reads CASSLERFWQPQHF. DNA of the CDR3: TGTGCCAGCAGCTTAGAGAGATTCTGGCAGCCCCAGCATTTT.

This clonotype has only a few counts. In DNA form, the CDR3 reads TGTGCCAGCAGTGACCAATCGAGGAATGAGCAGTTCTTC. This translates into CASSDQSRNEQFF. This chain links TRBV2 with TRBJ2-1, with D unresolved. Looked up from germline, CDR1 is SNHLY and CDR2 is FYNNEI. V was shortened by 3 bases and J by 7 bases, with 10 bases between the two germline ends. CDR3 length: 13 amino acids.